This TCR beta chain stems from a study of T cell clusters in autoimmune cytopenias (dated by TCRdb to the late 2010s). With regard to the full study: Healthy donor controls had a mean age of roughly 53 years and a median age of roughly 60 years, with 22 of 43 female. Per sample, TRB sequencing gave a median depth of about 50,000 reads and a median of about 2,500 distinct TRB clonotypes. For primary cytopenia, the controls were more than 20 age-matched healthy donors, and for secondary cytopenia, the controls were 14 age-matched CLL patients. Repertoires from autoimmune hepatitis patients were compared with those of under 25 healthy donors matched for age and sex. The goal of the study was to find out whether patients with autoimmune cytopenia have a disease-specific immune repertoire signature that could be used as a blood-based biomarker. Alongside healthy, CLL and autoimmune hepatitis controls, autoimmune cytopenia patients had their peripheral blood TRB and IGH repertoires sequenced at active disease and again during treatment follow-up.

Reading the germline V gene (reference sequence) gives CDR1 SEHNR and CDR2 FQNEAQ. The CDR3 contains 11 residues, cysteine and phenylalanine counted. No DNA is recorded. TRB rearrangements were amplified by multiplex PCR using a touch-down protocol with TRB-A and TRB-B primer pools mixed in one tube. Illumina adapters and sample indices were added to the amplicons through two consecutive PCR reactions performed with Phusion HS II polymerase. The amplicons were gel-purified using the NucleoSpin Gel and PCR Clean-up kit, after which quantification was performed by Qubit and quality was checked on an Agilent 2100 Bioanalyzer. Sequencing of the libraries was performed on an Illumina MiSeq with 600-cycle, single-indexed, paired-end runs. In the original analysis: MiXCR version 2.1.12, together with the default MiXCR reference library, was used to align and assemble the TRB reads. A clone was defined by each unique CDR3 nucleotide sequence, and the analysis included only productive sequences supported by at least two reads. Repertoire diversity was assessed with alpha-parameterized diversity profiles (alpha 0 to 5), including the Shannon (alpha 1) and Simpson (alpha 2) indices, which were computed with an R script. Combinatorial TRB VJ usage was calculated with the tcR package and was compared between cohorts by principal component analysis performed with ade4. TCRbeta CDR3s were clustered with GLIPH on cohort pairs matched by age and read depth, and cluster frequencies were compared by Wilcoxon test. One entry per CDR3 protein sequence results from the TCRdb reprocessing of the reads, with DNA left out. TCRdb's processing, not the authors', yielded these V and J calls. The sample table gives more than 5,500 distinct CDR3 sequences. The leading ten clones occupy roughly 4.7% of the sample.

On the study overall, not on this receptor specifically: TRB repertoire shifts, with less even repertoires in secondary cytopenia and CLL, mostly reflected lymphoma bias rather than autoimmunity. The GLIPH analysis suggested a lack of physiological T cell clusters in primary autoimmune cytopenia patients, since 51 clusters were exclusive to healthy donors whereas about 18 were exclusive to patients. Compared with active autoimmune hepatitis patients, healthy donors had almost three times as many exclusive TRB clusters, a finding consistent with an autoimmunity-wide signature. In the comparison of secondary cytopenia with CLL, no cluster-lack signature showed up, apparently because the dominant lymphoma-associated repertoire masked the signature. The T cell clusters were defined only in silico, and the functional role of the clusters was left to be validated experimentally.

In regard to this clonotype: Its antigen remains unidentified.

TRB amplification used approximately 250 ng of peripheral blood genomic DNA, tens of thousands of genome equivalents, per sample. These records were also assigned to another study, of T cell repertoires in aging, cancer and after chemotherapy. As noted in the second study: Donors were distributed across six age groups ranging from 30 or younger to 70 or older, with at least three individuals included per group. Healthy donor control TCR repertoires were recorded over several months to years and showed clear clonal overlap across re-sampling. The complete dataset included some 10 million TCR reads. Compared with age-matched healthy donors, untreated patients with hematological or solid cancers had significantly lower TCR diversity and higher clonality in blood. In healthy donors, the drop in TCR diversity with age came mainly from a loss of richness, whereas in cancer patients a loss of evenness also played a part. An increase in median generation probability over the chemotherapy interval was observed in both cancer cohorts, suggesting that the repertoire was reconstituted through rebound thymic output. According to the authors, the repertoire data do not allow conclusions to be drawn about immunological memory after chemotherapy. The study profiled peripheral blood TCR beta repertoires from healthy donors and cancer patients to examine immunoaging and T cell reconstitution after chemotherapy. The cohort comprised 200 to 250 cancer patients, more than 90 with hematological and fewer than 140 with solid cancers, plus 95 healthy donors as a reference group. MiXCR versions 2.12 and 3.0.5 were used to process TRB sequences. Repertoire metrics included Shannon diversity, evenness, clonality (one minus evenness), and alpha-parameterized diversity profiles from alpha 0 to 5. The IGoR algorithm was used to compute generation probabilities of clones in paired pre- and post-chemotherapy samples.

The TCR was taken from a human donor in good health. Input material: peripheral blood. This receptor chain uses TRBV7-9 and TRBJ2-3. The CDR3: CASSYTDTQYF. Full variable domain (CDR3 extended with the reference TRBV7-9 and TRBJ2-3 proteins): DTGVSQNPRHKITKRGQNVTFRCDPISEHNRLYWYRQTLGQGPEFLTYFQNEAQLEKSRLLSDRFSAERPKGSFSTLEIQRTEQGDSAMYLCASSYTDTQYFGPGTRLTVL.